The T cell receptor beta chain under discussion was sequenced for a study of Graves' ophthalmopathy and Graves' hyperthyroidism. The germline V gene has CDR1 MNHEY and CDR2 SMNVEV (reference sequence). The CDR3 runs to 17 residues. Trimming stripped 6 bases from V and 6 bases from J, with 26 bases between. This clonotype was counted ten times or more. Amplified TCR beta CDR3 regions were obtained using RNA transcripts as template. Second-round multiplex PCR followed a first-round RT-PCR using HTBI primers. TCRdb called the multiplex PCR reads again in MiXCR, with one record for every CDR3 protein. Of roughly 500,000 distinct CDR3 sequences listed, roughly 14% were seen once; the top ten hold over 7.5%.

This clonotype was obtained from a woman under 40 with Graves' ophthalmopathy. The source material was blood. The V and J genes are TRBV27 and TRBJ1-2; TRBD1 might be the D (6 bases). CDR3 nucleotide sequence: TGTGCCAGCAGCTTCTTAGGTCCAGGGGCAGGGGAAGATGGCTACACCTTC. Encoded protein: CASSFLGPGAGEDGYTF.